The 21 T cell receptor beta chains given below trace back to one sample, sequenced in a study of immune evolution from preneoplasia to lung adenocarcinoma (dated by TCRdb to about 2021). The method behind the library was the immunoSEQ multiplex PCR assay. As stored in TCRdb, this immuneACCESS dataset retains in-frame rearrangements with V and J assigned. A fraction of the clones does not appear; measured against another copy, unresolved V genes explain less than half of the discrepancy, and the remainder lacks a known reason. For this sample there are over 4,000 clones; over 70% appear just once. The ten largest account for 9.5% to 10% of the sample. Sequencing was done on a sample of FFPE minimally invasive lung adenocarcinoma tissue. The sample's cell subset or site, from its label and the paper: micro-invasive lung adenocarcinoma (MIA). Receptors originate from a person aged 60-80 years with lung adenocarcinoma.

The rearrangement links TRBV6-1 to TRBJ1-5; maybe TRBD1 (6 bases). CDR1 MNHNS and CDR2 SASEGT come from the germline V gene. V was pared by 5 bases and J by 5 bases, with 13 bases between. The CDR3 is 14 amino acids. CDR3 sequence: CASSHTGLHQPQHF. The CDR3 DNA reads TGTGCCAGCAGTCATACAGGGTTGCATCAGCCCCAGCATTTT.

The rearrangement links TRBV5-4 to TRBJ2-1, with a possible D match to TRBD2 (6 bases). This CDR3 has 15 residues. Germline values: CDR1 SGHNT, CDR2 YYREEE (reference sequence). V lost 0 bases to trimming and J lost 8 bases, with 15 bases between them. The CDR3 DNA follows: TGTGCCAGCAGCTTGGTAACGGGAGCGTGGGATGAGCAGTTCTTC. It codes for CASSLVTGAWDEQFF.

The CDR3, as DNA: TGTGCCAGCAGTGTGGGACCGGGACAGGGTGAAGAGACCCAGTACTTC. This sequence encodes CASSVGPGQGEETQYF. V usage is TRBV2 and J usage is TRBJ2-5; 9 bases map to TRBD1. The CDR3 loop spans 16 amino acids. Germline loops: CDR1 SNHLY, CDR2 FYNNEI. V dropped 4 bases and J dropped 3; count of bases not matched to a gene: 9.

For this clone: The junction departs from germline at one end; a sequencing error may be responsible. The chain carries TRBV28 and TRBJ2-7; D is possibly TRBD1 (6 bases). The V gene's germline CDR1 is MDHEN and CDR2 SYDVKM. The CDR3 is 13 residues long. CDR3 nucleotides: TGTGCCGGCAGTTTAGGGGGATCCTACGAGCAGTACTTC. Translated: CAGSLGGSYEQYF.

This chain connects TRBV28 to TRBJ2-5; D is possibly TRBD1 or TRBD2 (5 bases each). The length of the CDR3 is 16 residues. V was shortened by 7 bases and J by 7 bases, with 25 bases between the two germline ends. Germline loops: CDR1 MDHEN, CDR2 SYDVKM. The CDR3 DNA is TGTGCCAGCAATACGGGAATAGCGAGCATTCAGGGGACCCAGTACTTC. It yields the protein CASNTGIASIQGTQYF.

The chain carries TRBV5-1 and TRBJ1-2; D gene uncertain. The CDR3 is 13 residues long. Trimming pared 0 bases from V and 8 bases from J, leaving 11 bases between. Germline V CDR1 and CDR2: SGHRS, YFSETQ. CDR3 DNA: TGCGCCAGCAGCTTGGATGGTAAAGGCGGCTACACCTTC. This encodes CASSLDGKGGYTF.

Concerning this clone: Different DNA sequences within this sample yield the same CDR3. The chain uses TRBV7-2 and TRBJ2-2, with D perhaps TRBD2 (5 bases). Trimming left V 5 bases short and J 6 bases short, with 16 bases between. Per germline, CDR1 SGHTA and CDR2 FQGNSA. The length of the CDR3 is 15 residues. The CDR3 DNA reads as TGTGCCAGCAGCGTACGGACTGATGCCCCCGGGGAGCTGTTTTTT. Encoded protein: CASSVRTDAPGELFF.

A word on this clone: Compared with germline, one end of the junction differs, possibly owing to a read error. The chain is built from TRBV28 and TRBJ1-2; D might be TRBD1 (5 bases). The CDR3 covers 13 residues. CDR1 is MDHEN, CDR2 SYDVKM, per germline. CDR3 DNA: TGTGTCAGCACCACCGGGGGGAAGCCTGGCTACACCTTC. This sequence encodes CVSTTGGKPGYTF.

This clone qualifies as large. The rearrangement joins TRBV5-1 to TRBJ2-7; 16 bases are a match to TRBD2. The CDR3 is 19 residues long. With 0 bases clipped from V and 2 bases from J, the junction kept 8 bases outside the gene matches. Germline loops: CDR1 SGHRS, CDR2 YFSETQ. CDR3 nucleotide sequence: TGCGCCAGCAGCTTGGAAAGTGGGACTAGCGGGAGGGCAACCTACGAGCAGTACTTC. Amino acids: CASSLESGTSGRATYEQYF. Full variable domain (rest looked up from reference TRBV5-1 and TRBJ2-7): KAGVTQTPRYLIKTRGQQVTLSCSPISGHRSVSWYQQTPGQGLQFLFEYFSETQRNKGNFPGRFSGRQFSNSRSEMNVSTLELGDSALYLCASSLESGTSGRATYEQYFGPGTRLTVT.

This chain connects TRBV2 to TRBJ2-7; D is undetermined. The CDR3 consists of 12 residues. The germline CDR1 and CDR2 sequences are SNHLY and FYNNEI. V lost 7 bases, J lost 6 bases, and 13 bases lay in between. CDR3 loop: CASTTPTGEQYF. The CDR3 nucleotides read TGTGCCAGCACTACACCCACGGGCGAGCAGTACTTC.

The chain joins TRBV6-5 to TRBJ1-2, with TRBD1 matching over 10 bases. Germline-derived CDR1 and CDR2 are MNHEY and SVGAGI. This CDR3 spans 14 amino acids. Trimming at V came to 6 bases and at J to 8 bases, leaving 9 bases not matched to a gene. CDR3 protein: CASRQDRGKGGYTF. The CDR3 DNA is TGTGCCAGCAGACAGGACAGGGGGAAAGGAGGCTACACCTTC.

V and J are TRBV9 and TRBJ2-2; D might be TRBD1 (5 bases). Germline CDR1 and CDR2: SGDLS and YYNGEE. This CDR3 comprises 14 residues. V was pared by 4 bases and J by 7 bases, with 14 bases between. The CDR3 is CASSFYDRGGELFF. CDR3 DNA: TGTGCCAGCAGCTTCTACGACAGAGGCGGGGAGCTGTTTTTT.

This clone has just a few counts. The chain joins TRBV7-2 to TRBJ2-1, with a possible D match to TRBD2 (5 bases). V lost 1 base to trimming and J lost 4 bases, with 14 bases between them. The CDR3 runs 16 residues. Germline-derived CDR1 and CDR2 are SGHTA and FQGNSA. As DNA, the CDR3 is TGTGCCAGCAGCTTAGTCGGGGTGGTAGGATACAATGAGCAGTTCTTC. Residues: CASSLVGVVGYNEQFF.

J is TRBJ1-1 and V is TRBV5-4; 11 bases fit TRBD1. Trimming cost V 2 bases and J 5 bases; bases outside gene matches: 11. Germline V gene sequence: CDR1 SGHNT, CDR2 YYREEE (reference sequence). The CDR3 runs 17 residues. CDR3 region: CASSFGGTGGLWTEAFF. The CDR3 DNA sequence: TGTGCCAGCAGCTTTGGAGGGACAGGGGGGTTATGGACTGAAGCTTTCTTT. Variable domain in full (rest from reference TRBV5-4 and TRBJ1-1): ETGVTQSPTHLIKTRGQQVTLRCSSQSGHNTVSWYQQALGQGPQFIFQYYREEENGRGNFPPRFSGLQFPNYSSELNVNALELDDSALYLCASSFGGTGGLWTEAFFGQGTRLTVV.

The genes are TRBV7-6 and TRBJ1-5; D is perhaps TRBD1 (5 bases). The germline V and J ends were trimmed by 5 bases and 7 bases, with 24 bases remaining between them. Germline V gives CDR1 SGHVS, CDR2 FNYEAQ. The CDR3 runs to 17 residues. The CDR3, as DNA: TGTGCCAGCAGCCCCCTCTCCACAGGTGTCCTTCTCCAGCCCCAGCATTTT. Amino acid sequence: CASSPLSTGVLLQPQHF.

The CDR3 protein is CSVPGIGEQFF. DNA of the CDR3: TGCAGTGTACCGGGGATAGGTGAGCAGTTCTTC. The chain recombines TRBV20-1 with TRBJ2-1, with D maybe TRBD2 (5 bases). CDR3 size: 11 residues. Germline values: CDR1 DFQATT, CDR2 SNEGSKA (reference sequence). V was shortened by 7 bases and J by 9 bases, with 13 bases between the two germline ends.

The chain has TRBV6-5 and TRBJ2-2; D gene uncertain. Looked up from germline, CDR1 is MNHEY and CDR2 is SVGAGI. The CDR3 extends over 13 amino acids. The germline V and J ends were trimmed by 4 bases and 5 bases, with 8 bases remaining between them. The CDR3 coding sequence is TGTGCCAGCAGTTTTAGTCGGACCGGGGAGCTGTTTTTT. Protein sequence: CASSFSRTGELFF.

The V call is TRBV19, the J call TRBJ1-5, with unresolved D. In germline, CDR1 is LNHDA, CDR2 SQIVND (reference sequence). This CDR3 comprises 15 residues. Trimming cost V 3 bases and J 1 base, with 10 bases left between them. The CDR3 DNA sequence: TGTGCCAGTAGTATGAACGGGTTGAGCAATCAGCCCCAGCATTTT. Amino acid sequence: CASSMNGLSNQPQHF.

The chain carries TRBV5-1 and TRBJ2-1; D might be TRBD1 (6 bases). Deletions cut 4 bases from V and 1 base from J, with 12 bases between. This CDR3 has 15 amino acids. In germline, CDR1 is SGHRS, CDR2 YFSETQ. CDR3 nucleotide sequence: TGCGCCAGCAGCACTAGGACAGCTTCCTACAATGAGCAGTTCTTC. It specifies CASSTRTASYNEQFF.

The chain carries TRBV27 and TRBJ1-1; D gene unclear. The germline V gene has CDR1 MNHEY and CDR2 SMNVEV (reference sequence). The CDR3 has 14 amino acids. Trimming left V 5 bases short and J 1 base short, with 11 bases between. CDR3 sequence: CASSRPGGNTEAFF. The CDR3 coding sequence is TGTGCCAGCAGTCGCCCCGGTGGGAACACTGAAGCTTTCTTT.

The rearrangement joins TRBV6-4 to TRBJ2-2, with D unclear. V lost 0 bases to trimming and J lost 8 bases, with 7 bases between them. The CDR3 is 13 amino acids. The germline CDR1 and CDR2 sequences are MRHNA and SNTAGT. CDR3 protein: CASSDSTVGELFF. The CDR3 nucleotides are TGTGCCAGCAGTGACTCGACTGTGGGGGAGCTGTTTTTT.